The T cell receptor beta chain described here comes from a study of blood T cell repertoires in COVID-19. Sequencing used immunoSEQ multiplex PCR; TCRdb keeps in-frame clones, though not all of them. Here the sample spans around 20,000 clones, roughly 87% being singletons. The CDR3 has 16 amino acids. The V end lost 3 bases, the J end lost 7 bases, and 19 bases lay between the germline ends. Germline CDR1 reads SGHRS; CDR2 reads YFSETQ. The rearrangement joins TRBV5-1 to TRBJ1-4; perhaps TRBD1 as D (6 bases). Sequencing used peripheral blood. The receptor comes from a human donor in a cohort sampled during active COVID-19. The donor label of this sample is uncertain. CDR3 coding DNA: TGCGCCAGCAGCTCCACCTTGCAGGGGAGTGGTGAAAAACTGTTTTTT. Its translation is CASSSTLQGSGEKLFF.